The 10 T cell receptor beta chains presented below share a single source sample, sequenced in a study of CD8 T cells in ankylosing spondylitis. A single record per CDR3 protein comes from TCRdb applying MiXCR to the 5' RACE reads. The data hold about 240,000 distinct CDR3 sequences, with around 9.2% observed a single time. The sequencing input was blood, either unsorted or a sorted T cell fraction (not recorded which). Receptor source: a male donor with ankylosing spondylitis or in good health (not recorded which).

This clonotype was seen at least ten times. The chain links TRBV12-3 or TRBV12-4 to TRBJ2-7; a possible D gene is TRBD2 (6 bases). The V end was cut by 3 bases, the J end by 1 base, with 7 bases between. The CDR3 length is 13 residues. The CDR3 here is CASSFGLSYEQYF. In nucleotides, the CDR3 is TGTGCCAGCAGTTTCGGACTATCCTACGAGCAGTACTTC.

V and J are TRBV29-1 and TRBJ2-7, with D maybe TRBD2 (5 bases). V dropped 4 bases and J dropped 5 bases, with 15 bases sitting between them. The germline V gene has CDR1 SQVTM and CDR2 ANQGSEA. The CDR3 is 13 residues long. This CDR3 reads CSVVVVFGDEQYF. The CDR3 nucleotides are TGCAGCGTTGTGGTTGTGTTCGGGGACGAGCAGTACTTC.

This clonotype was seen at least ten times. The CDR3 sequence is CSVEGGLEAFF. CDR3 sequence (DNA): TGCAGCGTCGAGGGAGGGTTGGAAGCTTTCTTT. V and J are TRBV29-1 and TRBJ1-1; D is unresolved. Germline-derived CDR1 and CDR2 are SQVTM and ANQGSEA. V lost 6 bases, J lost 8 bases, and 13 bases lay in between. This CDR3 is 11 amino acids long.

CDR3: CASSSDSIGQFF. The CDR3 DNA follows: TGTGCCAGCAGTTCCGACTCAATCGGGCAGTTCTTC. The V and J genes are TRBV12-3 or TRBV12-4 and TRBJ2-1, with no clear D. V was trimmed by 4 bases and J by 12 bases, leaving 13 bases between them. The CDR3 is made up of 12 amino acids.

This clonotype was observed at least ten times. The chain recombines TRBV7-9 with TRBJ2-3; 11 bases are shared with TRBD2. The CDR3 runs 16 residues. From germline, CDR1 is SEHNR and CDR2 FQNEAQ (reference sequence). V trimming: 5 bases; J trimming: 4 bases; junction bases outside the gene matches: 8. The chain's CDR3 is CASSTLAGGPPDTQYF. CDR3 in DNA: TGTGCCAGCAGCACATTAGCGGGAGGGCCCCCAGATACGCAGTATTTT.

Ten or more counts support this clonotype. This sequence joins TRBV7-9 and TRBJ1-2; 9 bases align to TRBD1. CDR3 length equals 15 residues. CDR1 SEHNR and CDR2 FQNEAQ come from the germline V gene (reference sequence). V lost 5 bases and J lost 6; bases outside the gene matches: 10. CDR3: CASSPGQGTENGYTF. The CDR3 DNA reads as TGTGCCAGCAGCCCGGGACAGGGAACGGAAAATGGCTACACCTTC. Supplemented by reference TRBV7-9 and TRBJ1-2, the full variable domain reads DTGVSQNPRHKITKRGQNVTFRCDPISEHNRLYWYRQTLGQGPEFLTYFQNEAQLEKSRLLSDRFSAERPKGSFSTLEIQRTEQGDSAMYLCASSPGQGTENGYTFGSGTRLTVV.

This clonotype was seen only a few times. V is TRBV7-9 and J is TRBJ2-7, with a weak D call TRBD1 (5 bases). The CDR3 length is 14 residues. V shed 5 bases and J shed 2 bases, with 13 bases lying between them. The V gene's germline CDR1 is SEHNR and CDR2 FQNEAQ (reference sequence). The CDR3: CASSPPDTAYEQYF. The CDR3 DNA sequence: TGTGCCAGCAGCCCCCCGGACACTGCCTACGAGCAGTACTTC.

This clonotype showed up many times. The rearrangement links TRBV28 to TRBJ2-7; TRBD2 aligns across 10 bases. This CDR3 has 19 residues. The trim removed 5 bases at V and 1 base at J, leaving 17 bases unmatched. Germline V CDR1 and CDR2: MDHEN, SYDVKM. For the CDR3, the DNA is TGTGCCAGCAGTCCCGCGGGACTAGCGCAGGGAATACTGTCCTACGAGCAGTACTTC. Translating it yields CASSPAGLAQGILSYEQYF.

This clonotype was seen ten or more times. DNA for the CDR3: TGTGCCAGTTCAGGGGGCGTGAACACTGAAGCTTTCTTT. Amino acids: CASSGGVNTEAFF. J is TRBJ1-1 and V is TRBV6-1; 8 bases are a match to TRBD1. Germline loops: CDR1 MNHNS, CDR2 SASEGT. This CDR3 spans 13 amino acids. J was trimmed by 0 bases and V by 9 bases; bases with no gene match: 3.

The table lists this clonotype with many counts. The CDR3 loop reads CASSIERQTYGKLFF. As DNA, the CDR3 is TGTGCCAGTAGTATAGAGCGACAGACCTATGGAAAACTGTTTTTT. This chain uses TRBV19 with TRBJ1-4; D may be TRBD1 (5 bases). CDR3 size: 15 residues. V gave up 0 bases and J gave up 10 bases, with 15 bases separating them. Looked up from germline, CDR1 is LNHDA and CDR2 is SQIVND (reference sequence). Using reference TRBV19 and TRBJ1-4 for the parts outside the CDR3, the full variable domain is DGGITQSPKYLFRKEGQNVTLSCEQNLNHDAMYWYRQDPGQGLRLIYYSQIVNDFQKGDIAEGYSVSREKKESFPLTVTSAQKNPTAFYLCASSIERQTYGKLFFGSGTQLSVL.